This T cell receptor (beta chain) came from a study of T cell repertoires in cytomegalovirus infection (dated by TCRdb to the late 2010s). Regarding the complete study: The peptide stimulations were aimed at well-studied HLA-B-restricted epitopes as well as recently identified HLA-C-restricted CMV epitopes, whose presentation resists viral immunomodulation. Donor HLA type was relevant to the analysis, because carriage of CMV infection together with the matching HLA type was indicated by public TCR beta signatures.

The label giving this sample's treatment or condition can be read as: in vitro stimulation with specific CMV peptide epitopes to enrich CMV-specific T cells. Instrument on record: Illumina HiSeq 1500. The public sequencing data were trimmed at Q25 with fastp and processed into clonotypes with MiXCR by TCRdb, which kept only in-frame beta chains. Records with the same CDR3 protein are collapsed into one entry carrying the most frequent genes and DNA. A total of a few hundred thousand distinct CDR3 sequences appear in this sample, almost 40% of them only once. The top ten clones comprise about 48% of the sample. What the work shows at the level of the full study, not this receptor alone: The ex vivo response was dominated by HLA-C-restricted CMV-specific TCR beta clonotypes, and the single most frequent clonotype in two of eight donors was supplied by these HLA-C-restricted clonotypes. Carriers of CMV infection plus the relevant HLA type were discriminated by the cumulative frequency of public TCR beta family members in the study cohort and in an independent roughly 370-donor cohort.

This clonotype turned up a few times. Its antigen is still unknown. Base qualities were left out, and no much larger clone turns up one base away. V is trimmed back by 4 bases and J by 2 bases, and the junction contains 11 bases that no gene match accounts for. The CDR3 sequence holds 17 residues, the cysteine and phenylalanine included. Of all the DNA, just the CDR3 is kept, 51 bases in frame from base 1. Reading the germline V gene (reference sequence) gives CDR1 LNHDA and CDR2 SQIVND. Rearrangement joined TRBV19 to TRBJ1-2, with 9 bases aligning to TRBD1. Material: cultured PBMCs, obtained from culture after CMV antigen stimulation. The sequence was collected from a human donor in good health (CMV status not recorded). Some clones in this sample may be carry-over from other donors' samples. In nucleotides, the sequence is TGTGCCAGTAGTAATGCCTTCAGGGGGACAGGGAACTATGGCTACACCTTC. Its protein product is CASSNAFRGTGNYGYTF.